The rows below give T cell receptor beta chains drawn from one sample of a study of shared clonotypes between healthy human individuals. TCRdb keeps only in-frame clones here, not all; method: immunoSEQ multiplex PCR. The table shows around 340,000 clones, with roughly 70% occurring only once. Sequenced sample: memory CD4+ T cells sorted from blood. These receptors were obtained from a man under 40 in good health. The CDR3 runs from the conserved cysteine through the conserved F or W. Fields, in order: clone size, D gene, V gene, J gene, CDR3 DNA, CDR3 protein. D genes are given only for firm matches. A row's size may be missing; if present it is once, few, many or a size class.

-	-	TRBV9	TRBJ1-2	TGTGCCAGCAGCGGAGACATGAATAACTATGGCTACACCTTC	CASSGDMNNYGYTF
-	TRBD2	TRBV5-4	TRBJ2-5	TGTGCCAGCAGGGGGAGCGGGAGTGTACAAGAGACCCAGTACTTC	CASRGSGSVQETQYF
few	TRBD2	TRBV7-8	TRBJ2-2	TGTGCCAGCAGCTTAGGGAGCGGGAGGAACACCGGGGAGCTGTTTTTT	CASSLGSGRNTGELFF
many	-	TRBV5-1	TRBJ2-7	TGCGCCAGCAGCTTGGGTTCTTTGGGCGGGGAGCAGTACTTC	CASSLGSLGGEQYF
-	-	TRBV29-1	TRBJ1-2	TGCAGCTCCGCCGGAGGGGGTCGGGCTAACTATGGCTACACCTTC	CSSAGGGRANYGYTF
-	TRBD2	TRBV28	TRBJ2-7	TGTGCCAGCAGGACTAGCGGGAGGGCCCACGAGCAGTACTTC	CASRTSGRAHEQYF
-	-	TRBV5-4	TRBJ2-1	TGTGCCAGCAGCTCGCACAATGAGCAGTTCTTC	CASSSHNEQFF
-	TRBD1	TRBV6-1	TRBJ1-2	TGTGCCAGCAGTGAAAATTCGGCAGGGGGCAACTATGGCTACACCTTC	CASSENSAGGNYGYTF
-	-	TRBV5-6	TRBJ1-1	TGTGCCAGCTCTTCGGGGATCTTCTCGAACACTGAAGCTTTCTTT	CASSSGIFSNTEAFF
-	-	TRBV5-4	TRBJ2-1	TGTGCCAGCAGCTCCGGGACATCGAGCTCCTACAATGAGCAGTTCTTC	CASSSGTSSSYNEQFF
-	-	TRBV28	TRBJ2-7	TGTGCCAGCAGTAGTGACAGAGATCTTTACGAGCAGTACTTC	CASSSDRDLYEQYF
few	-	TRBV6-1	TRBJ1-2	TGTGCCAGCAGTGAGCCAGCTTATGGCTACACCTTC	CASSEPAYGYTF
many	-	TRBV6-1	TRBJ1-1	TGTGCCAGCAGTAAGGTCCTGTCTTCGAACACTGAAGCTTTCTTT	CASSKVLSSNTEAFF
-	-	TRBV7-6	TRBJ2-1	TGTGCCAGCAGCCTCGCTGAGGTCAATGAGCAGTTCTTC	CASSLAEVNEQFF
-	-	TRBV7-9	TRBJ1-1	TGTGCCAGCAGCCCCAGTGTCGTCGCTTTCTTT	CASSPSVVAFF
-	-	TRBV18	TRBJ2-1	TGTGCCAGCTCACCCAGGGGGGACGACAGCAATGAGCAGTTCTTC	CASSPRGDDSNEQFF
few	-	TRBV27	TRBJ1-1	TGTGCCAGCAGTTTTCTACCGGGACTTATGAACACTGAAGCTTTCTTT	CASSFLPGLMNTEAFF